The entry that follows covers one TCR beta chain sequence. The data derive from a study of blood T cell repertoires in COVID-19. In the study overall: Sites across the United States, Italy and Spain contributed samples from acute and convalescent COVID-19.

Assignments of participants to cohorts depended upon their own reported clinical history. For recovered donors of Cohort 3, there were two negative PCRs, clearance, or symptom resolution. The CDR3 length is 15 residues. J lost 4 bases, V lost 3 bases, and 3 bases had no gene match. Germline V lookup: CDR1 LNHNV, CDR2 YYDKDF (reference sequence). Clones were sequenced by immunoSEQ multiplex PCR, and TCRdb holds only the in-frame ones, with some missing. The sample includes roughly 320,000 clones, 86% seen only once; the top ten take 4% to 5%. The sequenced sample consisted of PBMCs or T cells enriched from blood (not recorded which). This TCR came from a man aged 25 to 40 who had recovered from COVID-19. V and J are TRBV15 and TRBJ2-2, with 9 nucleotides matching TRBD1. DNA of the CDR3: TGTGCCACCAGCAGCGGACAGGGGCCCACCGGGGAGCTGTTTTTT. It codes for CATSSGQGPTGELFF. The full variable domain, its missing parts supplied by reference TRBV15 and TRBJ2-2, is DAMVIQNPRYQVTQFGKPVTLSCSQTLNHNVMYWYQQKSSQAPKLLFHYYDKDFNNEADTPDNFQSRRPNTSFCFLDIRSPGLGDTAMYLCATSSGQGPTGELFFGEGSRLTVL.